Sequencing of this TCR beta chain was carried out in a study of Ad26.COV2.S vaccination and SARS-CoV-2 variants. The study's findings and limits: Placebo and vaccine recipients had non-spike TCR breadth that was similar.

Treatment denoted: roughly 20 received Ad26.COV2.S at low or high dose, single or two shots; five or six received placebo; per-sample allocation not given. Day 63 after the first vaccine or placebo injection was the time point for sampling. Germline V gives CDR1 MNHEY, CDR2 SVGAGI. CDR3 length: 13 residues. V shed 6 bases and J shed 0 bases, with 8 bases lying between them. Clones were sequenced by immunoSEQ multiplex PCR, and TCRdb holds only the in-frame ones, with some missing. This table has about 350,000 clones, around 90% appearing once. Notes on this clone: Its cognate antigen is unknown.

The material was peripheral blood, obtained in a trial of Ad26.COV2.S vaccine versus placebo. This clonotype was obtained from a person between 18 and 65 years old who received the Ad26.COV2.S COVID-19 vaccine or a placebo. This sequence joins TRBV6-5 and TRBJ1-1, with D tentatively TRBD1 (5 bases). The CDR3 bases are TGTGCCAGCAGGGGGACGGTGAACACTGAAGCTTTCTTT. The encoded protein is CASRGTVNTEAFF.